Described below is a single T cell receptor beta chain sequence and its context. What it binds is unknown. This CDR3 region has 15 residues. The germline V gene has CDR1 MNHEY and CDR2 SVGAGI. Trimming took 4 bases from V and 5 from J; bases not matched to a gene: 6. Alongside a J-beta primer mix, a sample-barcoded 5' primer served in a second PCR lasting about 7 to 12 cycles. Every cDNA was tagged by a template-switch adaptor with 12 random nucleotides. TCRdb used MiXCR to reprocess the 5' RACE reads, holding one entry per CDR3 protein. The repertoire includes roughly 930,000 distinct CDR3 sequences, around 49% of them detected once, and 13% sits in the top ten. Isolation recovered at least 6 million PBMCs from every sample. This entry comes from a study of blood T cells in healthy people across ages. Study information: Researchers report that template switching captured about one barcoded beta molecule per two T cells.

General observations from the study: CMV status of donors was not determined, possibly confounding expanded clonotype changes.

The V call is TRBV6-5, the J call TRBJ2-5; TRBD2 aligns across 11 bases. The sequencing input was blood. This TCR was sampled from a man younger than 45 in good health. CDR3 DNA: TGTGCCAGCAGTTCCACCCGGACTAGCGGGGAGACCCAGTACTTC. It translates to CASSSTRTSGETQYF.